This T cell receptor beta chain was identified during a study of blood T cell repertoires in COVID-19 (dated by TCRdb to 2020 to 2021). With regard to the full study: The collaborator samples originated in the United States, Italy and Spain and spanned the acute and convalescent phases of COVID-19. The repertoires were made available in a free public database intended to serve as a resource for research on the immune response to SARS-CoV-2. Where available, HLA class I and class II types were taken from metadata supplied by the sample provider and were not determined by assay-based typing. The material from the prospective study consisted of cDNA or gDNA derived from T cells, B-cell-depleted T cells, or PBMCs. The dataset comprised deeply sampled blood TCRbeta repertoires from subjects exposed to, actively infected with, or recovered from COVID-19. A de-identified subject ID, COVID-19 status, age in years and sex were almost always included in the sample metadata. Samples came from the ongoing ImmuneRACE study (first 160 participants) plus 1,254 subjects from 6 global collaborators.

Each collaborating institution followed its own protocols to collect whole blood in K2EDTA tubes. For TCRbeta analysis, collaborators shipped samples as frozen whole blood, isolated PBMCs, or DNA extracted from either of those sample types. This clone was picked up a small number of times. It has no known antigen specificity. No much larger clone is present one base from it, and per-base qualities are unavailable. The immunoSEQ Assay, a bias-controlled multiplex PCR, was used to amplify TCRbeta CDR3 regions from genomic DNA. The study's own analysis went as follows. The number of nucleated cells in each sample was estimated from the amplification of reference gene primers within the assay. To quantify the absolute abundance of each unique TCRbeta CDR3 rearrangement, sequence reads were collapsed and filtered. For each sample, productive Simpson clonality was calculated by taking the square root of Simpson's diversity index across productive rearrangements. TCRdb carries this immuneACCESS record with in-frame sequences only. Its versions omit some clonotypes, under half of them owing to an unresolved V gene in the studies checked, with the rest unexplained. From that table come the V and J calls and clone size; the DNA was used to work out D and trimming. This sample lists approximately 190,000 clones; about 85% were detected once. The ten top clones hold about a fifth of the sample.

What the work shows at the level of the full study, not this receptor alone: Clinical and demographic metadata were provided uncurated, with the amount varying by source and participant.

Sequenced input: peripheral blood. The TCR comes from a man aged 55 to 70 with active or convalescent COVID-19.

The CDR3 protein is CSASFGISYEQYF. The DNA sequence reads TGCAGTGCTAGTTTCGGGATATCCTACGAGCAGTACTTC. This chain is built from TRBV20-1 and TRBJ2-7, and the D gene may be TRBD2, 5 bases matching. V and J are truncated by 3 bases and 1 base respectively, leaving an intervening sequence of 10 bases. The germline V gene (reference sequence) specifies DFQATT as CDR1 and SNEGSKA as CDR2. From the cysteine through the phenylalanine, the CDR3 covers 13 amino acids. Left in the record is the CDR3 DNA by itself, 39 bases read in frame from the first base.